One and the same sample provided the 20 T cell receptor beta chains below, sequenced in a study of blood T cell repertoires in COVID-19. Profiled with immunoSEQ multiplex PCR; TCRdb holds only in-frame clones, not every one. The repertoire holds about 50,000 clones, with roughly 77% as singletons. The source material was peripheral blood. The receptors shown here come from a man between 65 and 79 years old with active or convalescent COVID-19.

As regards this clone: Distinct nucleotide sequences in the sample also encode this CDR3. The CDR3 coding sequence is TGTGCCAGCAGCTTACGACAGGGCAATCAGCCCCAGCATTTT. Translation: CASSLRQGNQPQHF. The chain recombines TRBV7-2 with TRBJ1-5, with D maybe TRBD1 (6 bases). The CDR3 length is 14 residues. The germline V and J ends were trimmed by 2 bases and 2 bases, with 7 bases remaining between them. Germline values: CDR1 SGHTA, CDR2 FQGNSA.

The V gene is TRBV6-2 or TRBV6-3, the J gene TRBJ1-5, with D possibly being TRBD1 (5 bases). V was cut by 2 bases and J by 4 bases, with 15 bases left in between. In germline, CDR1 is MNHEY, CDR2 SVGEGT. This CDR3 is built from 16 residues. CDR3 loop: CASSYPGRRGNQPQHF. CDR3 DNA sequence: TGTGCCAGCAGTTACCCGGGTCGGAGGGGAAATCAGCCCCAGCATTTT.

This clone was seen only once. V is TRBV15 and J is TRBJ1-6; TRBD1 matches 7 bases. CDR3 length equals 14 residues. V gave up 3 bases and J gave up 5 bases; unmatched junction bases: 1. The germline gives CDR1 LNHNV, CDR2 YYDKDF (reference sequence). CDR3 bases: TGTGCCACCAGCAGGGGACAGAATAATTCACCCCTCCACTTT. Its translation: CATSRGQNNSPLHF. Full variable domain (missing parts from reference TRBV15 and TRBJ1-6): DAMVIQNPRYQVTQFGKPVTLSCSQTLNHNVMYWYQQKSSQAPKLLFHYYDKDFNNEADTPDNFQSRRPNTSFCFLDIRSPGLGDTAMYLCATSRGQNNSPLHFGNGTRLTVT.

The chain is built from TRBV6-2 or TRBV6-3 and TRBJ1-2, with 7 bases aligning to TRBD1. From germline, CDR1 is MNHEY and CDR2 SVGEGT. V shed 6 bases, J shed 3 bases, and the junction held 7 bases outside the gene matches. The CDR3 extends over 14 amino acids. The CDR3 sequence: CASSQSTGYYGYTF. Here the CDR3 DNA reads TGTGCCAGCAGCCAATCGACAGGGTACTATGGCTACACCTTC.

This chain connects TRBV28 to TRBJ1-2; D call uncertain. The CDR3 extends over 12 amino acids. From germline, CDR1 is MDHEN and CDR2 SYDVKM. Trimming shortened V by 5 bases and J by 8 bases, and 12 bases separated the two germline ends. The CDR3 region is CASSDLRKGYTF. For the CDR3, the DNA is TGTGCCAGCAGTGACCTCAGGAAAGGCTACACCTTC.

This chain connects TRBV10-3 to TRBJ2-3; 8 bases agree with TRBD1. V lost 2 bases to trimming and J lost 1 base; unmatched junction nucleotides: 2. In germline, CDR1 is ENHRY, CDR2 SYGVKD. CDR3 size: 15 residues. As DNA, the CDR3 is TGTGCCATCAGTGAGGCGGACAGGGGCACAGATACGCAGTATTTT. This encodes CAISEADRGTDTQYF.

The chain joins TRBV5-6 to TRBJ2-3; the D gene is possibly TRBD1 (5 bases). The CDR3 sequence is 14 residues long. Trimming cost V 6 bases and J 6 bases, with 17 bases left between them. CDR1 and CDR2 (germline): SGHDT, YYEEEE. CDR3 sequence: CASTLGHLEDTQYF. DNA for the CDR3: TGTGCCAGCACCCTGGGGCACCTTGAGGATACGCAGTATTTT.

The genes are TRBV19 and TRBJ1-1, with D perhaps TRBD1 (5 bases). CDR1 and CDR2 from the germline V gene are LNHDA and SQIVND (reference sequence). Between the trimmed V and J ends, which lost 1 base and 3 bases, there was a span of 12 bases. The CDR3 totals 15 residues. CDR3 bases: TGTGCCAGTAGTATAGGTGGGGGGTTGTACACTGAAGCTTTCTTT. Translating it yields CASSIGGGLYTEAFF.

This clone showed up many times. The gene calls are TRBV19 and TRBJ2-7, with TRBD1 matching over 8 bases. Germline assignment: CDR1 LNHDA and CDR2 SQIVND (reference sequence). Trimming cost V 3 bases and J 7 bases; bases outside gene matches: 2. This CDR3 spans 12 amino acids. The CDR3 nucleotides are TGTGCCAGTAGTATCAGGGGGCGAGAGCAGTACTTC. It yields the protein CASSIRGREQYF.

This clone occurred a few times. The V gene is TRBV6-1, the J gene TRBJ2-1, with 7 positions matching TRBD1. CDR1 and CDR2 (germline): MNHNS, SASEGT. The J segment lost 5 bases and the V segment lost 1 base, leaving 5 bases of the junction unmatched. CDR3 length equals 15 residues. The CDR3 region is CASSEVGTVNNEQFF. CDR3 nucleotide sequence: TGTGCCAGCAGTGAAGTCGGGACAGTGAACAATGAGCAGTTCTTC.

The rearrangement joins TRBV21-1 to TRBJ1-4. TRBV21-1 is a pseudogene segment. This CDR3 region has 15 residues. The CDR3: CASSFGPGGGEKLFF. Written as DNA, the CDR3 is TGTGCCAGCAGCTTCGGCCCCGGTGGAGGGGAAAAACTGTTTTTT.

The genes are TRBV19 and TRBJ1-1; D unclear. Germline CDR1 reads LNHDA; CDR2 reads SQIVND (reference sequence). V was trimmed by 5 bases and J by 2 bases, leaving 6 bases between them. This CDR3 has 12 residues. This CDR3 reads CASSGLNTEAFF. The CDR3, as DNA: TGTGCCAGTAGTGGCTTAAACACTGAAGCTTTCTTT.

This chain connects TRBV4-1 to TRBJ1-6; D is uncertain. Germline V CDR1 and CDR2: MGHRA, YSYEKL. Trimming stripped 0 bases from V and 0 bases from J, with 21 bases between. The CDR3 length is 21 residues. The chain's CDR3 is CASSQDSPSGRASSYNSPLHF. The CDR3, as DNA: TGCGCCAGCAGCCAAGACTCCCCCTCCGGGAGGGCGAGCTCCTATAATTCACCCCTCCACTTT.

In its sample, this clone was seen many times. The chain couples TRBV28 to TRBJ2-7, with D possibly being TRBD1 (5 bases). The CDR3 consists of 13 residues. V was pared by 10 bases and J by 4 bases, with 17 bases between. CDR1 is MDHEN and CDR2 is SYDVKM in the germline V gene. CDR3 sequence reads: CAIQVSTEYEQYF. CDR3 coding DNA: TGTGCCATCCAAGTTTCGACAGAATACGAGCAGTACTTC.

The rearrangement links TRBV10-3 to TRBJ2-1; 11 bases align to TRBD2. The trim removed 0 bases at V and 3 bases at J, leaving 7 bases unmatched. The CDR3 has 18 amino acids. Germline CDR1 is ENHRY and CDR2 is SYGVKD. The CDR3 nucleotides are TGTGCCATCAGTGAGTCCCAGGGGGGACTAGCGGTCTACAATGAGCAGTTCTTC. This encodes CAISESQGGLAVYNEQFF.

This chain uses TRBV6-4 with TRBJ2-1; TRBD2 is a possible D gene (6 bases). Trimming removed 2 bases from V and 7 bases from J, with 18 bases in between. CDR3 length: 16 residues. Germline V lookup: CDR1 MRHNA, CDR2 SNTAGT. CDR3 sequence: CASSDPGGVRLNEQFF. CDR3 DNA sequence: TGTGCCAGCAGTGACCCTGGCGGGGTCCGATTGAATGAGCAGTTCTTC.

This clone has just one count. The chain combines TRBV19 with TRBJ1-2; D uncertain. There are 13 residues in the CDR3. The germline V gene has CDR1 LNHDA and CDR2 SQIVND (reference sequence). Trimming cost V 3 bases and J 7 bases, with 12 bases left between them. The CDR3 sequence: CASSMEGWVGYTF. CDR3 coding DNA: TGTGCCAGTAGTATGGAGGGATGGGTTGGCTACACCTTC.

The J gene is TRBJ2-2, the V gene TRBV7-2; D might be TRBD1 (5 bases). Trimming took off 5 bases at V and 0 bases at J, with 7 bases between the two ends. The CDR3 length is 14 residues. Germline lookup yields CDR1 SGHTA and CDR2 FQGNSA. The CDR3 nucleotides are TGTGCCAGCAGCCCAGGGCCGAACACCGGGGAGCTGTTTTTT. Translation: CASSPGPNTGELFF.

This chain uses TRBV19 with TRBJ2-3, with 13 bases that match TRBD2. The germline gives CDR1 LNHDA, CDR2 SQIVND (reference sequence). The CDR3 runs 16 residues. Unmatched junction bases numbered 8, after V lost 6 bases and J lost 5 bases. CDR3 loop: CASSLTSGGAKDTQYF. The CDR3 DNA follows: TGTGCCAGTAGCCTCACTAGCGGGGGGGCAAAAGATACGCAGTATTTT.

CDR3 DNA sequence: TGCGCCAGCAGCCAAGATCCGACAGGGTGGGATTCACCCCTCCACTTT. This sequence encodes CASSQDPTGWDSPLHF. The V call is TRBV4-1, the J call TRBJ1-6; TRBD1 matches at 7 bases. CDR1 is MGHRA, CDR2 YSYEKL, per germline. The V segment lost 0 bases and the J segment 8 bases; nucleotides outside the gene matches: 7. The CDR3 is made up of 16 amino acids.